Following are 2 T cell receptor beta chains from one sample sequenced in a study of identical twins. TCRdb reprocessed the 5' RACE reads via MiXCR and lists one record per CDR3 protein. The sample yields around 300,000 distinct CDR3 sequences, roughly 8.6% seen once. These data were also reused for a study on yellow fever vaccine responses in identical twins.

Sequencing was done on a sample of memory (CD45RO+) T cells sorted from blood. These receptor sequences come from a woman between 18 and 30 years old in good health.

This clonotype occurred many times. This rearrangement joins TRBV7-9 to TRBJ1-2; 7 positions agree with TRBD1. The trim removed 5 bases at V and 0 bases at J, leaving 6 bases unmatched. The CDR3 contains 15 residues. The germline V gene encodes CDR1 SEHNR and CDR2 FQNEAQ (reference sequence). For the CDR3, the DNA is TGTGCCAGCAGCCCCCAGGGGGTCACTAACTATGGCTACACCTTC. Encoded protein: CASSPQGVTNYGYTF.

This chain connects TRBV20-1 to TRBJ2-2; the D gene is possibly TRBD2 (7 bases). CDR3 size: 15 residues. Germline CDR1 reads DFQATT; CDR2 reads SNEGSKA (reference sequence). Trimming stripped 0 bases from V and 5 bases from J, with 13 bases between. CDR3 sequence (DNA): TGCAGTGCTAGAGATCCAGGGAGGGGGACCGGGGAGCTGTTTTTT. This gives the protein CSARDPGRGTGELFF.